This TCR beta chain was found in a study of blood T cells in healthy people across ages. Trimming took off 0 bases at V and 0 bases at J, with 9 bases between the two ends. The germline V gene encodes CDR1 SEHNR and CDR2 FQNEAQ (reference sequence). This CDR3 is built from 15 residues. The second PCR ran roughly 6 to 12 cycles with a sample-barcoded 5' primer and J-beta primers. TCRdb used MiXCR to reprocess the 5' RACE reads, holding one entry per CDR3 protein. The table lists about 680,000 distinct CDR3 sequences, approximately 49% of them singletons. This clonotype was picked up a small number of times.

J is TRBJ2-7 and V is TRBV7-9, with D possibly TRBD2 on 5 matching bases. Source material: blood. The sequence came from a woman in her fifties or sixties in good health. CDR3: CASSLAWEISYEQYF. CDR3 coding DNA: TGTGCCAGCAGCTTAGCCTGGGAGATCTCCTACGAGCAGTACTTC.